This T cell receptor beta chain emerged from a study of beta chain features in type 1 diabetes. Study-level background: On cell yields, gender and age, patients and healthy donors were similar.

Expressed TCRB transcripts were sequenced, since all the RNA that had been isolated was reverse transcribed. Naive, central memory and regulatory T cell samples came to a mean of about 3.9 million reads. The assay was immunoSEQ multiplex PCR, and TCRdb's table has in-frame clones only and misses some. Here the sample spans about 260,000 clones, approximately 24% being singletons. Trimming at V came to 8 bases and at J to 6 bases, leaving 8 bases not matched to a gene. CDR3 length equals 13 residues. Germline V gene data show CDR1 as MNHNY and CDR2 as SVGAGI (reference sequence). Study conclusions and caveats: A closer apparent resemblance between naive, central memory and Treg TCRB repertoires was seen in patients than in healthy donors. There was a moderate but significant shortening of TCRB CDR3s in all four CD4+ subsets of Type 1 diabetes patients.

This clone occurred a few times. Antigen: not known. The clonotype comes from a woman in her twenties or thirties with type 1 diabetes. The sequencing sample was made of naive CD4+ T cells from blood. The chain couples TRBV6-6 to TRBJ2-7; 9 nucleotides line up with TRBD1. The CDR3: CASGRDRDREQYF. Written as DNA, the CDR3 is TGTGCCAGCGGCCGGGACAGGGATCGCGAGCAGTACTTC.